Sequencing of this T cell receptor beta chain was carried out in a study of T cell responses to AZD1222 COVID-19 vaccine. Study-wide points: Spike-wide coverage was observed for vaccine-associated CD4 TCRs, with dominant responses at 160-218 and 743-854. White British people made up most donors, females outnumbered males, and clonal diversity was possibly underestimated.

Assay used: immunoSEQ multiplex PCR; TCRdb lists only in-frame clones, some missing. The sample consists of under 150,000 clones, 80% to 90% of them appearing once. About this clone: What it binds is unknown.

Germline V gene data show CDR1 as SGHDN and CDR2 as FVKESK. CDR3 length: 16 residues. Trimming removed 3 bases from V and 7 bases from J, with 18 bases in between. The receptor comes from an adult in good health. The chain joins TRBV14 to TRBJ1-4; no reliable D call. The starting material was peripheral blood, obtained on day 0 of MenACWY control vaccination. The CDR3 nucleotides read TGTGCCAGCAGCCAGCTGACGGTCACCTCCCCTGAAAAACTGTTTTTT. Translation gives CASSQLTVTSPEKLFF.